A selection of T cell receptor beta chains follows, all from one sample in a study of blood T cell repertoires in COVID-19. The method was immunoSEQ multiplex PCR; TCRdb's version includes in-frame clones alone and lacks a portion of them. The table has 150,000 to 200,000 clones, around 87% seen once. The sequenced sample consisted of peripheral blood. The source is a woman aged 70 to 79 with COVID-19, enrolled during active disease. Each CDR3 is given with its conserved first and last residue. Fields, in order: J gene, D gene, clone size, V gene, CDR3 protein, CDR3 DNA. The D gene is left open where the match is weak. Only part of the rows carry a size: once, few, many, or a class if the clone is expanded.

>TRBJ2-1|TRBD2|.|TRBV5-5
CASSLYASGNNEQFF
TGTGCCAGCAGCTTGTATGCTAGCGGAAACAATGAGCAGTTCTTC
>TRBJ2-3|.|.|TRBV27
CASSLSLLGADTQYF
TGTGCCAGCAGTTTATCTTTGCTGGGGGCGGATACGCAGTATTTT
>TRBJ2-2|.|.|TRBV20-1
CSASTGLQGTGELFF
TGCAGTGCTAGTACCGGGCTTCAGGGCACCGGGGAGCTGTTTTTT
>TRBJ2-7|TRBD1|.|TRBV6-5
CASSYEGQVDYEQYF
TGTGCCAGCAGTTACGAAGGACAGGTCGACTACGAGCAGTACTTC
>TRBJ1-2|TRBD1|.|TRBV6-2/TRBV6-3
CASSYTDRESGYTF
TGTGCCAGCAGTTACACTGACAGGGAGAGTGGCTACACCTTC
>TRBJ2-7|TRBD1|.|TRBV9
CASSPYVLTGDEQYF
TGTGCCAGCAGCCCGTATGTGCTGACAGGGGACGAGCAGTACTTC
>TRBJ2-7|.|few|TRBV10-1
CASTADLPFEQYF
TGCGCCAGCACAGCGGACCTGCCCTTCGAGCAGTACTTC
>TRBJ2-2|.|.|TRBV6-6
CASTNSIQGRPGELFF
TGTGCCAGCACTAATTCGATCCAGGGTAGACCTGGGGAGCTGTTTTTT
>TRBJ2-3|.|.|TRBV9
CASSAGLHNTDTQYF
TGTGCCAGCAGCGCTGGACTACACAACACAGATACGCAGTATTTT
>TRBJ2-2|TRBD1|.|TRBV5-1
CASSPDRIRTGELFF
TGCGCCAGCAGCCCGGACAGGATAAGGACCGGGGAGCTGTTTTTT
>TRBJ1-5|.|few|TRBV5-5
CASSLGQGGGQPQHF
TGTGCCAGCAGCCTAGGGCAGGGAGGAGGTCAGCCCCAGCATTTT
>TRBJ1-3|.|.|TRBV10-3
CAIREGAGGNTIYF
TGTGCCATCAGGGAGGGAGCGGGAGGAAACACCATATATTTT
>TRBJ2-7|TRBD1|.|TRBV6-5
CASRPRGQGNEQYF
TGTGCCAGCAGACCCAGGGGACAGGGGAACGAGCAGTACTTC
>TRBJ1-2|TRBD1|.|TRBV7-8
CASRGTADYGYTF
TGTGCCAGCAGAGGGACAGCCGACTATGGCTACACCTTC
>TRBJ2-7|.|.|TRBV19
CASSGGNTYEQYF
TGTGCCAGTAGCGGCGGGAACACCTACGAGCAGTACTTC
>TRBJ1-4|TRBD1|.|TRBV11-3
CASSPRQGSTNEKLFF
TGTGCCAGCAGCCCCCGACAGGGATCTACTAATGAAAAACTGTTTTTT
>TRBJ2-2|.|.|TRBV28
CASSLPRPRGGELFF
TGTGCCAGCAGTTTACCCAGGCCCCGGGGCGGGGAGCTGTTTTTT
>TRBJ2-2|TRBD1|.|TRBV29-1
CSVHQGANTGELFF
TGCAGCGTTCATCAGGGGGCCAACACCGGGGAGCTGTTTTTT
>TRBJ1-3|.|.|TRBV19
CASRAEQGIPSGNTIYF
TGTGCCAGTAGGGCGGAACAGGGAATACCCTCTGGAAACACCATATATTTT
>TRBJ1-5|TRBD1|.|TRBV6-1
CASSASATGVNQPQHF
TGTGCCAGCAGTGCAAGCGCTACAGGGGTCAATCAGCCCCAGCATTTT